This entry lists 10 T cell receptor beta chains sequenced from one sample in a study of T cells in Graves' hyperthyroidism and ophthalmopathy. Amplification targeted TCR beta CDR3 regions from RNA transcripts. HTBI primers were used for first-round RT-PCR of the TCR CDR3. TCRdb ran MiXCR on the multiplex PCR reads and lists one entry per CDR3 protein. The table shows about 500,000 distinct CDR3 sequences, with around 16% occurring only once. Input material: blood. These receptors originate from a woman under 40 with Graves' ophthalmopathy.

DNA for the CDR3: TGTGCCAGCTCACCAACCCGCCTGGGGGGCTACACCTTC. Protein: CASSPTRLGGYTF. This chain connects TRBV18 to TRBJ1-2; D uncertain. The CDR3 runs 13 residues. Looked up from germline, CDR1 is KGHSH and CDR2 is LQKENI. V lost 2 bases to trimming and J lost 8 bases, with 12 bases between them.

This clonotype was seen repeatedly, ten times or more. The chain is built from TRBV4-2 and TRBJ2-3; 9 bases agree with TRBD2. V shed 0 bases, J shed 5 bases, and the junction held 6 bases outside the gene matches. The CDR3 covers 16 residues. CDR1 LGHNA and CDR2 YNFKEQ come from the germline V gene. The CDR3 loop reads CASSQDMGLAIDTQYF. The CDR3 DNA follows: TGTGCCAGCAGCCAAGATATGGGACTAGCAATAGATACGCAGTATTTT.

Ten or more counts support this clonotype. This sequence joins TRBV4-1 and TRBJ2-6; weak D call: TRBD1 (6 bases). This CDR3 spans 20 amino acids. CDR1 is MGHRA, CDR2 YSYEKL, per germline. V was clipped by 0 bases and J by 0 bases, with 18 bases between them. The CDR3 protein is CASSQDGQGQVGSGANVLTF. CDR3 coding DNA: TGCGCCAGCAGCCAAGATGGGCAGGGGCAGGTGGGCTCTGGGGCCAACGTCCTGACTTTC.

This clonotype was counted ten times or more. The chain recombines TRBV10-3 with TRBJ2-1, with 11 bases fitting TRBD2. In germline, CDR1 is ENHRY, CDR2 SYGVKD. With V trimmed by 5 bases and J by 0 bases, 15 bases remained unmatched. The CDR3 runs to 20 residues. CDR3 residues: CAISKTPTSGIPTSYNEQFF. The CDR3 bases are TGTGCCATCAGTAAAACGCCGACTAGCGGGATCCCGACCTCCTACAATGAGCAGTTCTTC.

CDR3 region: CASSLSGTGHLRAFF. DNA for the CDR3: TGTGCCAGCAGTTTATCCGGGACAGGCCATCTGAGGGCTTTCTTT. This chain joins TRBV28 and TRBJ1-1, with TRBD1 matching over 8 bases. The J segment lost 11 bases and the V segment lost 1 base, leaving 12 bases of the junction unmatched. Germline CDR1 is MDHEN and CDR2 is SYDVKM. This CDR3 comprises 15 residues. Combining the CDR3 with reference TRBV28 and TRBJ1-1 gives the whole variable domain DVKVTQSSRYLVKRTGEKVFLECVQDMDHENMFWYRQDPGLGLRLIYFSYDVKMKEKGDIPEGYSVSREKKERFSLILESASTNQTSMYLCASSLSGTGHLRAFFGQGTRLTVV.

To note about this clonotype: This may arise from a read error, as a much more abundant clone is one base away. V usage is TRBV7-2 and J usage is TRBJ2-3; D possibly uses TRBD1 or TRBD2 (6 bases each). The V gene's germline CDR1 is SGHTA and CDR2 FQGNSA. The CDR3 totals 12 residues. CDR3 residues: CATAPGADMQYF. CDR3 nucleotide sequence: TGTGCCACCGCCCCGGGGGCAGATATGCAGTATTTT.

In regard to this clonotype: This may stem from a read error, because a much larger clone lies one nucleotide away. The chain has TRBV27 and TRBJ2-7, with D perhaps matching TRBD1 (6 bases). Germline CDR1 is MNHEY and CDR2 is SMNVEV (reference sequence). The CDR3 has 15 residues. CDR3 DNA sequence: TGTGCCAGCAGTAACACAGGGTTAGGCTCCTACGAGCAGTGCTTC. This encodes CASSNTGLGSYEQCF.

CDR3 nucleotides: TGTGCCAGCAGTTTAGGTCGTGGGGTACTCTCACCCCTCCACTTT. Encoded protein: CASSLGRGVLSPLHF. This rearrangement joins TRBV12-3 or TRBV12-4 to TRBJ1-6; no definite D call. The CDR3 covers 15 residues. Trimming removed 1 base at V and 10 bases at J, with 14 bases between.

This chain joins TRBV15 and TRBJ1-4, with 7 bases fitting TRBD1. Germline lookup yields CDR1 LNHNV and CDR2 YYDKDF (reference sequence). V dropped 6 bases and J dropped 5; count of bases not matched to a gene: 9. The CDR3 is 15 amino acids. The CDR3 is CATSPSGTVNEKLFF. Here the CDR3 DNA reads TGTGCCACCAGTCCTAGCGGGACAGTGAATGAAAAACTGTTTTTT.

The V and J genes are TRBV14 and TRBJ2-1; no reliable D call. The CDR3 is 14 residues long. Germline CDR1 and CDR2: SGHDN and FVKESK. Trimming cost V 0 bases and J 9 bases, with 12 bases left between them. The DNA of the CDR3 is TGTGCCAGCAGCCAAGAGTATCTTCCGACTGAGCAGTTCTTC. It translates to CASSQEYLPTEQFF.